The 29 T cell receptor beta chains reported below all come from one sample, sequenced in a study of blood T cell repertoires in COVID-19. Clones were sequenced by immunoSEQ multiplex PCR, and TCRdb holds only the in-frame ones, with some missing. The sample yields some 210,000 clones, under 95% seen once. The specimen sequenced was peripheral blood. These receptors were collected from a man under 40 with acute or convalescent COVID-19.

The genes are TRBV6-5 and TRBJ1-2; TRBD1 matches 8 bases. With 6 bases clipped from V and 6 bases from J, the junction kept 6 bases outside the gene matches. Germline-derived CDR1 and CDR2 are MNHEY and SVGAGI. CDR3 length: 13 residues. DNA for the CDR3: TGTGCCAGCAGGTATAAGACAGGGGATGGCTACACCTTC. This codes for CASRYKTGDGYTF.

The chain recombines TRBV27 with TRBJ1-2; maybe TRBD1 (5 bases). Germline values: CDR1 MNHEY, CDR2 SMNVEV (reference sequence). Trimming removed 1 base from V and 5 bases from J, with 14 bases in between. This CDR3 is built from 15 residues. The CDR3: CASSLWPPGPYGYTF. CDR3 in DNA: TGTGCCAGCAGTTTATGGCCCCCAGGGCCTTATGGCTACACCTTC.

This rearrangement joins TRBV30 to TRBJ2-7; no clear D gene. Per the germline V gene, CDR1 is GTSNPN and CDR2 is SVGIG (reference sequence). This CDR3 region has 13 residues. Trimming stripped 4 bases from V and 2 bases from J, with 12 bases between. The CDR3 sequence: CAWNQVRAYEQYF. CDR3 in DNA: TGTGCCTGGAATCAAGTCCGGGCCTACGAGCAGTACTTC.

J is TRBJ1-5 and V is TRBV5-6, with TRBD1 matching over 7 bases. The germline V gene has CDR1 SGHDT and CDR2 YYEEEE. The CDR3 totals 16 residues. The ends lost 3 bases at V and 5 bases at J; junction bases unmatched: 11. CDR3 bases: TGTGCCAGCAGCTCCCGACAGGGCCTCTCTGATCAGCCCCAGCATTTT. This codes for CASSSRQGLSDQPQHF.

V and J are TRBV28 and TRBJ2-1, with 13 positions matching TRBD2. The V and J ends lost 5 bases and 2 bases, in that order; junction bases with no gene match: 3. The germline CDR1 and CDR2 sequences are MDHEN and SYDVKM. This CDR3 has 16 residues. CDR3 loop: CASSTGTSGAYNEQFF. The CDR3 DNA reads as TGTGCCAGCAGTACGGGGACTAGCGGGGCCTACAATGAGCAGTTCTTC.

The CDR3 coding sequence is TGTGCCAGCTTACAGGGCCGGGATTCACCCCTCCACTTT. It encodes CASLQGRDSPLHF. The V call is TRBV18, the J call TRBJ1-6; possibly TRBD1 for D (6 bases). In germline, CDR1 is KGHSH, CDR2 LQKENI. The V end lost 7 bases, the J end lost 8 bases, and 12 bases lay between the germline ends. The CDR3 totals 13 residues. Drawing the rest from reference TRBV18 and TRBJ1-6, the complete variable domain is NAGVMQNPRHLVRRRGQEARLRCSPMKGHSHVYWYRQLPEEGLKFMVYLQKENIIDESGMPKERFSAEFPKEGPSILRIQQVVRGDSAAYFCASLQGRDSPLHFGNGTRLTVT.

This chain uses TRBV28 with TRBJ1-2; TRBD1 matches 8 bases. The ends lost 5 bases at V and 4 bases at J; junction bases unmatched: 6. Germline V gene sequence: CDR1 MDHEN, CDR2 SYDVKM. The CDR3 runs 14 residues. The CDR3 is CASSGQGMGYGYTF. The DNA of the CDR3 is TGTGCCAGCAGTGGACAGGGAATGGGCTATGGCTACACCTTC.

V is TRBV29-1 and J is TRBJ2-7, with D possibly matching TRBD1 (5 bases). From germline, CDR1 is SQVTM and CDR2 ANQGSEA. The CDR3 consists of 13 residues. Between the trimmed V and J ends, which lost 0 bases and 2 bases, there was a span of 8 bases. DNA of the CDR3: TGCAGCGTTGAAGACAGGGTTACCTACGAGCAGTACTTC. It specifies CSVEDRVTYEQYF.

V usage is TRBV2 and J usage is TRBJ2-5; a possible D gene is TRBD1 (5 bases). Germline CDR1 reads SNHLY; CDR2 reads FYNNEI. The V end was cut by 6 bases, the J end by 4 bases, with 12 bases between. There are 13 residues in the CDR3. The CDR3: CASRGQHRETQYF. Here the CDR3 DNA reads TGTGCCAGCAGGGGGCAACACAGAGAGACCCAGTACTTC.

V and J are TRBV2 and TRBJ2-5; 7 bases line up with TRBD1. The germline gives CDR1 SNHLY, CDR2 FYNNEI. This CDR3 spans 15 amino acids. V gave up 5 bases and J gave up 5 bases; unmatched junction bases: 11. The DNA for the CDR3 is TGTGCCAGCAGTCGACAGGGCAGGCCGGAGGAGACCCAGTACTTC. This gives the protein CASSRQGRPEETQYF.

The rearrangement links TRBV19 to TRBJ2-1; D perhaps matches TRBD2 (6 bases). The CDR3 totals 16 residues. With 2 bases removed from V and 5 bases from J, the gap between germline ends came to 16 bases. The germline V gene has CDR1 LNHDA and CDR2 SQIVND (reference sequence). CDR3 bases: TGTGCCAGTAGTATACTCCGGGGCGGGGTAAACAATGAGCAGTTCTTC. It encodes CASSILRGGVNNEQFF.

This clone was recorded once. As DNA, the CDR3 is TGTGCCACCAGCAGAGGGGGGGGCCTCGGGAATGAGCAGTTCTTC. This sequence encodes CATSRGGGLGNEQFF. The V call is TRBV15, the J call TRBJ2-1, with D maybe TRBD2 (7 bases). With 1 base removed from V and 7 bases from J, the gap between germline ends came to 14 bases. The CDR3 contains 15 residues. Germline V gives CDR1 LNHNV, CDR2 YYDKDF (reference sequence).

This chain connects TRBV9 to TRBJ2-2; tentatively, D is TRBD2 (6 bases). V was clipped by 0 bases and J by 0 bases, with 9 bases between them. The CDR3 is 16 residues long. The germline gives CDR1 SGDLS, CDR2 YYNGEE. CDR3 sequence (DNA): TGTGCCAGCAGCGTAGTTGCGGGAACGAACACCGGGGAGCTGTTTTTT. This encodes CASSVVAGTNTGELFF.

The chain carries TRBV28 and TRBJ1-2; D gene unclear. Deletions cut 7 bases from V and 4 bases from J, with 10 bases between. Germline CDR1 is MDHEN and CDR2 is SYDVKM. CDR3 size: 12 residues. This CDR3 reads CASKRGGYGYTF. In nucleotides, the CDR3 is TGTGCCAGCAAACGGGGAGGCTATGGCTACACCTTC.

The chain links TRBV28 to TRBJ2-7, with TRBD1 as a possible D gene (5 bases). V lost 4 bases and J lost 0, with 16 bases in between. This CDR3 has 16 amino acids. The germline V gene encodes CDR1 MDHEN and CDR2 SYDVKM. The CDR3 loop is CASSYPRQLFSYEQYF. For the CDR3, the DNA is TGTGCCAGCAGTTACCCCCGACAGCTATTCTCCTACGAGCAGTACTTC.

The genes are TRBV10-3 and TRBJ1-5, with 10 bases matching TRBD1. CDR1 and CDR2 from the germline V gene are ENHRY and SYGVKD. This CDR3 is 19 amino acids long. The J segment lost 0 bases and the V segment lost 4 bases, leaving 12 bases of the junction unmatched. The chain's CDR3 is CAISAALRDRGYSNQPQHF. CDR3 DNA sequence: TGTGCCATCAGTGCCGCCCTCCGGGACAGGGGATATAGCAATCAGCCCCAGCATTTT.

The chain uses TRBV28 and TRBJ1-1; a possible D gene is TRBD1 (5 bases). Germline-derived CDR1 and CDR2 are MDHEN and SYDVKM. The CDR3 runs to 14 residues. The germline V and J ends were trimmed by 3 bases and 10 bases, with 18 bases remaining between them. This CDR3 is CASSFMSGGSRAFF. For the CDR3, the DNA is TGTGCCAGCAGTTTTATGAGTGGGGGGTCTCGAGCTTTCTTT.

V usage is TRBV27 and J usage is TRBJ1-2, with 9 bases identical to TRBD1. Trimming cost V 0 bases and J 7 bases; bases outside gene matches: 6. This CDR3 spans 15 amino acids. Germline loops: CDR1 MNHEY, CDR2 SMNVEV (reference sequence). The CDR3, as DNA: TGTGCCAGCAGTTTATCCGGGACAGGGAGGAGTGGCTACACCTTC. Amino acid sequence: CASSLSGTGRSGYTF.

The rearrangement links TRBV6-1 to TRBJ1-1; no clear D. The CDR3 is 11 amino acids. CDR1 MNHNS and CDR2 SASEGT come from the germline V gene. The V and J ends lost 2 bases and 7 bases respectively, with 5 bases between them. CDR3 region: CASSEFYEAFF. CDR3 DNA: TGTGCCAGCAGTGAATTCTATGAAGCTTTCTTT.

The V and J genes are TRBV6-5 and TRBJ2-5, with D possibly matching TRBD2 (5 bases). Trimming took off 6 bases at V and 5 bases at J, with 16 bases between the two ends. In germline, CDR1 is MNHEY, CDR2 SVGAGI. This CDR3 is 14 amino acids long. Here the CDR3 DNA reads TGTGCCAGCAGCCCCTTGACGGGGTGGGAGACCCAGTACTTC. The encoded protein is CASSPLTGWETQYF.

The genes are TRBV3-1 (or the pseudogene TRBV3-2) and TRBJ2-7, with 10 bases lining up with TRBD2. Germline V CDR1 and CDR2: LGHDT, YNNKEL (reference sequence). This CDR3 comprises 14 residues. Trimming cost V 6 bases and J 6 bases; bases outside gene matches: 8. CDR3 region: CASSTLAGASEQYF. The CDR3 DNA reads as TGTGCCAGCAGTACTCTAGCGGGAGCTTCCGAGCAGTACTTC.

The V and J genes are TRBV5-1 and TRBJ1-4, with D maybe TRBD1 (5 bases). The germline V gene encodes CDR1 SGHRS and CDR2 YFSETQ. CDR3 length: 14 residues. Trimming shortened V by 4 bases and J by 5 bases, and 12 bases separated the two germline ends. The CDR3 DNA reads TGCGCCAGCAGCACGGGGGGAGGGAATGAAAAACTGTTTTTT. Residues: CASSTGGGNEKLFF. The whole variable domain, filled in from reference TRBV5-1 and TRBJ1-4, reads KAGVTQTPRYLIKTRGQQVTLSCSPISGHRSVSWYQQTPGQGLQFLFEYFSETQRNKGNFPGRFSGRQFSNSRSEMNVSTLELGDSALYLCASSTGGGNEKLFFGSGTQLSVL.

This rearrangement joins TRBV3-1 (or the pseudogene TRBV3-2) to TRBJ2-7; D possibly corresponds to TRBD1 (6 bases). Germline loops: CDR1 LGHDT, CDR2 YNNKEL (reference sequence). This CDR3 is built from 13 residues. V gave up 4 bases and J gave up 2 bases, with 9 bases separating them. CDR3 coding DNA: TGTGCCAGCAGCCCGGGACACACCTACGAGCAGTACTTC. Its translation: CASSPGHTYEQYF.

The chain employs TRBV7-9 and TRBJ1-3, with 10 nucleotides matching TRBD1. V trimming: 3 bases; J trimming: 1 base; junction bases outside the gene matches: 6. Germline CDR1 SEHNR, CDR2 FQNEAQ (reference sequence). The CDR3 spans 17 residues. CDR3 sequence: CASSFPGTGASGNTIYF. The CDR3 bases are TGTGCCAGCAGCTTTCCCGGGACAGGGGCATCTGGAAACACCATATATTTT.

The DNA for the CDR3 is TGTGCCAGCAGCCTAGTGAGGCACCCTAACTACGAGCAGTACTTC. Residues: CASSLVRHPNYEQYF. The V call is TRBV6-5, the J call TRBJ2-7, with D uncertain. The CDR3 totals 15 residues. The V gene lost 6 bases and the J gene lost 3 bases, with 18 bases spanning the gap. Germline-derived CDR1 and CDR2 are MNHEY and SVGAGI.

This rearrangement joins TRBV28 to TRBJ2-7; maybe TRBD1 (6 bases). The germline gives CDR1 MDHEN, CDR2 SYDVKM. The V end lost 8 bases, the J end lost 3 bases, and 14 bases lay between the germline ends. This CDR3 has 13 residues. In nucleotides, the CDR3 is TGTGCCAGCCAATACAGGGTAGGCTACGAGCAGTACTTC. Its protein is CASQYRVGYEQYF.

This chain connects TRBV28 to TRBJ1-4; tentatively, D is TRBD1 (6 bases). Trimming took 4 bases from V and 5 from J, leaving 17 bases between them. Germline V gene sequence: CDR1 MDHEN, CDR2 SYDVKM. CDR3 length: 16 amino acids. CDR3 region: CASSSPSGGRNEKLFF. The CDR3 region has the DNA TGTGCCAGCAGTTCCCCCTCCGGGGGGCGGAATGAAAAACTGTTTTTT.

The chain joins TRBV19 to TRBJ1-1; a weak D match, TRBD1 (5 bases). This CDR3 contains 16 residues. V was shortened by 3 bases and J by 4 bases, with 18 bases between the two germline ends. Looked up from germline, CDR1 is LNHDA and CDR2 is SQIVND (reference sequence). CDR3 sequence reads: CASSIIKAGGITEAFF. The DNA of the CDR3 is TGTGCCAGTAGTATTATAAAGGCGGGGGGGATCACTGAAGCTTTCTTT.

This sequence joins TRBV5-1 and TRBJ2-3, with 8 positions matching TRBD2. The CDR3 is 15 amino acids. CDR1 and CDR2 from the germline V gene are SGHRS and YFSETQ. Trimming cost V 4 bases and J 6 bases; bases outside gene matches: 10. CDR3 residues: CASSLFGGELDTQYF. DNA for the CDR3: TGCGCCAGCAGCCTTTTCGGGGGGGAATTGGATACGCAGTATTTT.